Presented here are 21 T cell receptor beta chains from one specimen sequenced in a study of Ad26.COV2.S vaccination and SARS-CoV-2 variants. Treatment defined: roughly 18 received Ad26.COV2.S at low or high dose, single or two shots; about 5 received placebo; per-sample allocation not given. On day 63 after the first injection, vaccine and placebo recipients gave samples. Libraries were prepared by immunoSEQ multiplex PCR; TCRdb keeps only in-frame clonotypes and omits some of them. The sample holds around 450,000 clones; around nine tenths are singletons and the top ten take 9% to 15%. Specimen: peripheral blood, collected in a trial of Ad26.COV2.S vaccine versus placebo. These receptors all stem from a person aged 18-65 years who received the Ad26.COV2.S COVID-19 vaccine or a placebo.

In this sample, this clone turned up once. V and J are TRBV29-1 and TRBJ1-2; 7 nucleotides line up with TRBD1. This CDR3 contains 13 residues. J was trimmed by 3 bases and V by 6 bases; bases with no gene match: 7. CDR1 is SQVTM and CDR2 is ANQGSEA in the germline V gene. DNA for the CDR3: TGCAGCGTCCTGACAGGGACAGACTATGGCTACACCTTC. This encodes CSVLTGTDYGYTF.

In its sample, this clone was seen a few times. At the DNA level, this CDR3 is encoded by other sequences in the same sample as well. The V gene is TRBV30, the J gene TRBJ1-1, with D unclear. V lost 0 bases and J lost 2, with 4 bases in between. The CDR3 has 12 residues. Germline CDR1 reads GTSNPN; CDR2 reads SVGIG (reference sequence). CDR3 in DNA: TGTGCCTGGAGTGTACTTAACACTGAAGCTTTCTTT. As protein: CAWSVLNTEAFF.

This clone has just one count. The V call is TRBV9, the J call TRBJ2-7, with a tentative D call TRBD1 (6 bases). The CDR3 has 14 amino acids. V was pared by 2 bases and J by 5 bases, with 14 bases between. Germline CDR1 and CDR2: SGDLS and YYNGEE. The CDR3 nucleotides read TGTGCCAGCAGCGTCGCTCGGGACAACCACGAGCAGTACTTC. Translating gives CASSVARDNHEQYF.

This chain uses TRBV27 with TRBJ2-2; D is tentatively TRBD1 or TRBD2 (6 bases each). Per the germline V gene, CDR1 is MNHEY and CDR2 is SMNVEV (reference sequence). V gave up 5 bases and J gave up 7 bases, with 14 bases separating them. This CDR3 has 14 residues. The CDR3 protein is CASSRGQTGGELFF. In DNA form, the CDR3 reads TGTGCCAGCAGTCGGGGGCAGACTGGCGGGGAGCTGTTTTTT.

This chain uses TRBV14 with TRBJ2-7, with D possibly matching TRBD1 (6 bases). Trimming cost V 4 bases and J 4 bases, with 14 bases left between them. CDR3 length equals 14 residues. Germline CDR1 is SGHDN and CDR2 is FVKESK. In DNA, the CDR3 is TGTGCCAGCAGCCCGGGACACGGTGGGTACGAGCAGTACTTC. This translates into CASSPGHGGYEQYF. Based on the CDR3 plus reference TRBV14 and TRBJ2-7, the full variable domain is EAGVTQFPSHSVIEKGQTVTLRCDPISGHDNLYWYRRVMGKEIKFLLHFVKESKQDESGMPNNRFLAERTGGTYSTLKVQPAELEDSGVYFCASSPGHGGYEQYFGPGTRLTVT.

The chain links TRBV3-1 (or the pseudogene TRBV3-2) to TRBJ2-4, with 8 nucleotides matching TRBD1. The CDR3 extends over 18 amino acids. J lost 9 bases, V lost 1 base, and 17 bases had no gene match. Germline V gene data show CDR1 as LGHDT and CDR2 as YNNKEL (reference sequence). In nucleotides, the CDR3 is TGTGCCAGCAGCCAAGCCCACCCCCGGGACAGGTATTCAGTCATTCAGTACTTC. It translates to CASSQAHPRDRYSVIQYF.

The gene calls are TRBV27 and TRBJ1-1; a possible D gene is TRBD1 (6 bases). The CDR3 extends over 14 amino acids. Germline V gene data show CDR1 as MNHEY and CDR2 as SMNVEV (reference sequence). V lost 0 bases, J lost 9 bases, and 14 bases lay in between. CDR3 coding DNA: TGTGCCAGCAGTTTATCCAGCCTTGGGGGCAAAGCTTTCTTT. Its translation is CASSLSSLGGKAFF.

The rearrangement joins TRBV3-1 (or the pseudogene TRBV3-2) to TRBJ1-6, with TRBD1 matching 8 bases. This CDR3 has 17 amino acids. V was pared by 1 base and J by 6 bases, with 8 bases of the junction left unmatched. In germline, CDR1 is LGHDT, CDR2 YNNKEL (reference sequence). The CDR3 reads CASSQVHLDRANSPLHF. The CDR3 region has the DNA TGTGCCAGCAGCCAAGTTCATTTGGACAGGGCTAATTCACCCCTCCACTTT.

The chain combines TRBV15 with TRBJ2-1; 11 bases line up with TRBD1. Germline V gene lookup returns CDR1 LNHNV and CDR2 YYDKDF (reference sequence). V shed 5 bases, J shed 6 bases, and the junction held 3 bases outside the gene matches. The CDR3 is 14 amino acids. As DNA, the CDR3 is TGTGCCACCAGCTTGGGACAGGGGGGCAATGAGCAGTTCTTC. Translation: CATSLGQGGNEQFF.

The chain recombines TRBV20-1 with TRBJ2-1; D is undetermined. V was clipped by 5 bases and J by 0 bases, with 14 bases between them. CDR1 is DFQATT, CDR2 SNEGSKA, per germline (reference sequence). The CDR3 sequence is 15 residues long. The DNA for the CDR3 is TGCAGTGCTGGTGCAGAGACCAGCTCCTACAATGAGCAGTTCTTC. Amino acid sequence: CSAGAETSSYNEQFF.

The CDR3 loop is CASSTSGGYNEQFF. Here the CDR3 DNA reads TGTGCCAGCAGTACTAGCGGGGGTTACAATGAGCAGTTCTTC. The chain employs TRBV6-2 or TRBV6-3 and TRBJ2-1; TRBD2 matches at 11 bases. Trimming cost V 5 bases and J 4 bases; bases outside gene matches: 1. Germline V CDR1 and CDR2: MNHEY, SVGEGT. CDR3 length equals 14 residues.

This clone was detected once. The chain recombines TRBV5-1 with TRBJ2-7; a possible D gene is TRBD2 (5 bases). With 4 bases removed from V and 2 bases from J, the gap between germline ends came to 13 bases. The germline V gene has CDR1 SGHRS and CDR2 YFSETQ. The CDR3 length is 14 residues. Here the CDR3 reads CASSSPDGAYEQYF. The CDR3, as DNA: TGCGCCAGCAGCAGCCCCGACGGGGCCTACGAGCAGTACTTC.

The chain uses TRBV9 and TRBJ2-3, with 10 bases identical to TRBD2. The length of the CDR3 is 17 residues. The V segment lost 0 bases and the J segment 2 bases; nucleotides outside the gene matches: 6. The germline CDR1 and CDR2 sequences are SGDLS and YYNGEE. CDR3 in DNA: TGTGCCAGCAGCGTAGATGGACTAGCGGCCTACACAGATACGCAGTATTTT. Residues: CASSVDGLAAYTDTQYF.

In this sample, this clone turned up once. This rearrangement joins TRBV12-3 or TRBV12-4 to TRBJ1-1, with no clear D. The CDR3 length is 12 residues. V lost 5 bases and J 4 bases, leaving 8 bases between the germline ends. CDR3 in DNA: TGTGCCAGCAGTAGGCTGGGCACTGAAGCTTTCTTT. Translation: CASSRLGTEAFF.

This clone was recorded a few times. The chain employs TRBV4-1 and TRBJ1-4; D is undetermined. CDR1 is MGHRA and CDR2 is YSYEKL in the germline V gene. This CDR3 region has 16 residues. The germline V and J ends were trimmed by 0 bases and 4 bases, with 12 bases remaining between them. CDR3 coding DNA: TGCGCCAGCAGCCAAGATTCGGTCAGTAATAATGAAAAACTGTTTTTT. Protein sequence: CASSQDSVSNNEKLFF.

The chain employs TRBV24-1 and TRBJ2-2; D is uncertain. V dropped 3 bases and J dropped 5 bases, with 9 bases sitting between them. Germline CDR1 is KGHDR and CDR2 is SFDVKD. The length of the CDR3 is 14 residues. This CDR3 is CATSDRTPTGELFF. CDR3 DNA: TGTGCCACCAGTGATCGTACTCCAACCGGGGAGCTGTTTTTT.

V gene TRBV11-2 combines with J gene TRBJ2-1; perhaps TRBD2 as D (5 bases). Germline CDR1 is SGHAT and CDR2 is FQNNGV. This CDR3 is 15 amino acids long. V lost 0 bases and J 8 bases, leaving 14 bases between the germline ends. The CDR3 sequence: CASSLDLASIDEQFF. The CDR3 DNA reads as TGTGCCAGCAGCTTAGATCTGGCTAGCATCGATGAGCAGTTCTTC. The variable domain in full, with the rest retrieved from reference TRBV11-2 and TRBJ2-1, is EAGVAQSPRYKIIEKRQSVAFWCNPISGHATLYWYQQILGQGPKLLIQFQNNGVVDDSQLPKDRFSAERLKGVDSTLKIQPAKLEDSAVYLCASSLDLASIDEQFFGPGTRLTVL.

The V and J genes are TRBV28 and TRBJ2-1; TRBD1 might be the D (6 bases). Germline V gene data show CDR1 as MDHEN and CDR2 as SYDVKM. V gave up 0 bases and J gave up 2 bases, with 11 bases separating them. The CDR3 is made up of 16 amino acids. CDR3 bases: TGTGCCAGCAGTTTATGGGCACAGGGAACCTACAATGAGCAGTTCTTC. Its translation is CASSLWAQGTYNEQFF. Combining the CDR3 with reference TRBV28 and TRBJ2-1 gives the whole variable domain DVKVTQSSRYLVKRTGEKVFLECVQDMDHENMFWYRQDPGLGLRLIYFSYDVKMKEKGDIPEGYSVSREKKERFSLILESASTNQTSMYLCASSLWAQGTYNEQFFGPGTRLTVL.

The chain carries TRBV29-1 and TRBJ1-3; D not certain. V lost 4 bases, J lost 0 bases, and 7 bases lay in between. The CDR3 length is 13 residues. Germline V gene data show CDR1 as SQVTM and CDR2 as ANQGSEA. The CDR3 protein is CSVALLSGNTIYF. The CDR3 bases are TGCAGCGTTGCGTTGCTCTCTGGAAACACCATATATTTT.

CDR3 in amino acids: CAISPGQGQPGANVLTF. CDR3 DNA: TGTGCCATCAGTCCAGGACAGGGTCAACCTGGGGCCAACGTCCTGACTTTC. This chain uses TRBV10-3 with TRBJ2-6, with TRBD1 identical over 8 bases. CDR1 is ENHRY and CDR2 is SYGVKD in the germline V gene. The CDR3 covers 17 residues. After removal of 5 bases from V and 2 bases from J, the junction contained 8 bases not matched to a gene.

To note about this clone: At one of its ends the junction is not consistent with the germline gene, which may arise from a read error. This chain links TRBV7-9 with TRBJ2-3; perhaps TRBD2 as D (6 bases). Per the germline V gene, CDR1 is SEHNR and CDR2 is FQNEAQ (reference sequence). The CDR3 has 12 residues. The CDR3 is CASSKGDGRAAF. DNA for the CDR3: TGTGCCAGCAGTAAAGGGGACGGGAGAGCGGCTTTT. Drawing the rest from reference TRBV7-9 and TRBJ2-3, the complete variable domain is DTGVSQNPRHKITKRGQNVTFRCDPISEHNRLYWYRQTLGQGPEFLTYFQNEAQLEKSRLLSDRFSAERPKGSFSTLEIQRTEQGDSAMYLCASSKGDGRAAFGPGTRLTVL.